The next 17 T cell receptor beta chains were all read from a single sample in a study of blood T cell repertoires in COVID-19. The protocol was immunoSEQ multiplex PCR, while the TCRdb copy is restricted to in-frame clones and leaves out a portion. The sample includes 200,000 to 250,000 clones, around 84% of them seen just once. The sequencing sample was made of peripheral blood. Every receptor here comes from a human donor in a cohort sampled during active COVID-19.

This chain joins TRBV10-3 and TRBJ1-2, with a weak D call TRBD1 (5 bases). CDR1 and CDR2 (germline): ENHRY, SYGVKD. This CDR3 is 13 amino acids long. V was clipped by 0 bases and J by 6 bases, with 8 bases between them. CDR3 DNA sequence: TGTGCCATCAGTGAGTCGGGAGGGGATGGCTACACCTTC. Residues: CAISESGGDGYTF.

The chain recombines TRBV5-5 with TRBJ2-7; 10 bases agree with TRBD1. There are 15 residues in the CDR3. V lost 1 base and J lost 10; bases outside the gene matches: 11. CDR1 SGHKS and CDR2 YYEKEE come from the germline V gene (reference sequence). CDR3 sequence reads: CASSLRLGTGVLQYF. CDR3 sequence (DNA): TGTGCCAGCAGCTTGAGGCTCGGGACAGGGGTTCTACAGTACTTC.

The rearrangement uses TRBV30 and TRBJ2-2; 9 nucleotides match TRBD2. Trimming cost V 5 bases and J 1 base; bases outside gene matches: 5. CDR1 is GTSNPN, CDR2 SVGIG, per germline (reference sequence). The length of the CDR3 is 15 residues. Written as DNA, the CDR3 is TGTGCCTGGGCAGCGGGGGGATTGAACACCGGGGAGCTGTTTTTT. As protein: CAWAAGGLNTGELFF.

V usage is TRBV7-2 and J usage is TRBJ2-7; TRBD1 matches 10 bases. CDR3 length: 13 amino acids. The germline V gene has CDR1 SGHTA and CDR2 FQGNSA. The junction had 2 bases not matched to a gene; V was cut back by 5 bases and J by 4 bases. The CDR3 loop is CASSRDRGYEQYF. The CDR3 DNA follows: TGTGCCAGCAGCCGGGACAGGGGATACGAGCAGTACTTC.

The genes are TRBV2 and TRBJ2-1; TRBD2 matches 13 bases. The CDR3 has 16 amino acids. V trimming: 8 bases; J trimming: 6 bases; junction bases outside the gene matches: 10. The V gene's germline CDR1 is SNHLY and CDR2 FYNNEI. For the CDR3, the DNA is TGTGCCAGCGGGAGGGGGACTAGCGGGGTCAGCAATGAGCAGTTCTTC. It encodes CASGRGTSGVSNEQFF.

This clone has a handful of counts. V and J are TRBV7-2 and TRBJ2-1, with TRBD2 matching over 8 bases. V lost 2 bases to trimming and J lost 5 bases; unmatched junction nucleotides: 14. The length of the CDR3 is 18 residues. Germline assignment: CDR1 SGHTA and CDR2 FQGNSA. CDR3 coding DNA: TGTGCCAGCAGCTTACTTACCCGGGCTAGCGGGCTTGACAATGAGCAGTTCTTC. This codes for CASSLLTRASGLDNEQFF.

This chain links TRBV9 with TRBJ2-5; 11 bases align to TRBD2. Germline loops: CDR1 SGDLS, CDR2 YYNGEE. V trimming: 0 bases; J trimming: 2 bases; junction bases outside the gene matches: 9. The CDR3 length is 18 residues. CDR3 sequence: CASSVGPQTSGIQETQYF. As DNA, the CDR3 is TGTGCCAGCAGCGTAGGCCCTCAGACTAGCGGGATTCAAGAGACCCAGTACTTC. The full variable domain, with the rest looked up from reference TRBV9 and TRBJ2-5, is DSGVTQTPKHLITATGQRVTLRCSPRSGDLSVYWYQQSLDQGLQFLIQYYNGEERAKGNILERFSAQQFPDLHSELNLSSLELGDSALYFCASSVGPQTSGIQETQYFGPGTRLLVL.

The V call is TRBV7-2, the J call TRBJ1-5; D ambiguous. The CDR3 sequence is 14 residues long. Germline CDR1 reads SGHTA; CDR2 reads FQGNSA. V was cut by 3 bases and J by 7 bases, with 13 bases left in between. CDR3 nucleotide sequence: TGTGCCAGCAGCTTTTCGCCGGGAGAACAGCCCCAGCATTTT. Its translation: CASSFSPGEQPQHF.

The V and J genes are TRBV2 and TRBJ2-7; 10 bases agree with TRBD2. V was pared by 2 bases and J by 4 bases, with 2 bases of the junction left unmatched. This CDR3 has 14 amino acids. CDR1 and CDR2 from the germline V gene are SNHLY and FYNNEI. CDR3 in amino acids: CASSEQAGGYEQYF. The DNA of the CDR3 is TGTGCCAGCAGTGAACAAGCGGGGGGGTACGAGCAGTACTTC.

The CDR3 nucleotides are TGTGCCAGCAGCGTCCGCTTGGAGGCGGGACCTGAAAAACTGTTTTTT. Its translation: CASSVRLEAGPEKLFF. The chain links TRBV9 to TRBJ1-4; tentatively, D is TRBD1 (5 bases). The germline CDR1 and CDR2 sequences are SGDLS and YYNGEE. This CDR3 spans 16 amino acids. The V and J ends lost 2 bases and 7 bases respectively, with 18 bases between them.

The sample holds a few counts of this clone. The chain links TRBV5-1 to TRBJ1-2; TRBD1 aligns across 8 bases. The CDR3 loop spans 14 amino acids. V was clipped by 5 bases and J by 0 bases; unmatched bases: 3. Germline values: CDR1 SGHRS, CDR2 YFSETQ. DNA for the CDR3: TGCGCCAGCAGGCAGGGGGCATCTAACTATGGCTACACCTTC. Amino acid sequence: CASRQGASNYGYTF.

The V and J genes are TRBV7-2 and TRBJ2-2, with TRBD2 matching over 10 bases. The CDR3 has 16 residues. In germline, CDR1 is SGHTA, CDR2 FQGNSA. V shed 1 base, J shed 7 bases, and the junction held 6 bases outside the gene matches. This chain's CDR3 is CASSLGLAGAGGELFF. In DNA form, the CDR3 reads TGTGCCAGCAGCTTAGGGCTAGCGGGAGCAGGCGGGGAGCTGTTTTTT.

Turning to this clone: At one end, the junction sequence differs from germline, possibly due to a read error. The chain couples TRBV7-7 to TRBJ1-4, with no clear D. Germline V gene data show CDR1 as SSHAT and CDR2 as FNYEAQ (reference sequence). There are 13 residues in the CDR3. CDR3 in amino acids: CASSLDPGEKLFF. The CDR3 DNA follows: TGTGCTAGCAGCTTAGATCCGGGAGAAAAACTGTTTTTT. Drawing the rest from reference TRBV7-7 and TRBJ1-4, the complete variable domain is GAGVSQSPRYKVTKRGQDVTLRCDPISSHATLYWYQQALGQGPEFLTYFNYEAQPDKSGLPSDRFSAERPEGSISTLTIQRTEQRDSAMYRCASSLDPGEKLFFGSGTQLSVL.

This chain connects TRBV3-1 (or the pseudogene TRBV3-2) to TRBJ2-3, with 12 bases fitting TRBD2. Germline V CDR1 and CDR2: LGHDT, YNNKEL (reference sequence). V shed 0 bases, J shed 7 bases, and the junction held 8 bases outside the gene matches. The CDR3 spans 17 residues. The CDR3 coding sequence is TGTGCCAGCAGCCAAGAGGAACTAGCGGGGGGCCGGAATACGCAGTATTTT. It translates to CASSQEELAGGRNTQYF.

This clone was recorded a few times. V is TRBV19 and J is TRBJ1-5; D call uncertain. This CDR3 spans 13 amino acids. Looked up from germline, CDR1 is LNHDA and CDR2 is SQIVND (reference sequence). With 5 bases removed from V and 0 bases from J, the gap between germline ends came to 5 bases. The CDR3 is CASSPYSNQPQHF. The DNA of the CDR3 is TGTGCCAGTAGTCCTTATAGCAATCAGCCCCAGCATTTT. Variable domain in full (rest from reference TRBV19 and TRBJ1-5): DGGITQSPKYLFRKEGQNVTLSCEQNLNHDAMYWYRQDPGQGLRLIYYSQIVNDFQKGDIAEGYSVSREKKESFPLTVTSAQKNPTAFYLCASSPYSNQPQHFGDGTRLSIL.

This clone was seen a handful of times. The chain employs TRBV3-1 (or the pseudogene TRBV3-2) and TRBJ1-6; 7 positions agree with TRBD1. In germline, CDR1 is LGHDT, CDR2 YNNKEL (reference sequence). This CDR3 contains 13 residues. V lost 8 bases, J lost 7 bases, and 5 bases stayed unmatched. The CDR3 reads CASQTGPNSPLHF. The CDR3 DNA is TGTGCCAGCCAGACAGGGCCAAATTCACCCCTCCACTTT.

This clone occurred a few times. This rearrangement joins TRBV4-3 to TRBJ1-5; 9 nucleotides line up with TRBD1. The CDR3 covers 15 residues. V trimming: 1 base; J trimming: 4 bases; junction bases outside the gene matches: 2. The V gene's germline CDR1 is LGHNA and CDR2 YSLEER. The CDR3 coding sequence is TGCGCCAGCAGCCAAGGGACAGGGGAGAATCAGCCCCAGCATTTT. Translation gives CASSQGTGENQPQHF.